This T cell receptor (beta chain) was observed in a study of blood T cell repertoires in COVID-19. Turning to the study itself: T cells, B-cell-depleted T cells, or PBMCs provided the cDNA or gDNA that served as material.

Profiling relied on immunoSEQ multiplex PCR, and the TCRdb table lists in-frame clones only, not all of them. The top ten hold approximately 4.1% of the sample, which has 90,000 to 120,000 clones, around 82% seen once. Germline V gene sequence: CDR1 KGHSH, CDR2 LQKENI. The CDR3 is 13 amino acids. The ends were cut back, 2 bases at V and 8 bases at J, with 12 bases in the middle. The sample comprised peripheral blood. The rearrangement links TRBV18 to TRBJ1-1; unclear D gene. The TCR comes from a human donor in a cohort sampled during active COVID-19. CDR3 protein: CASSPKRDGEAFF. The CDR3 DNA follows: TGTGCCAGCTCACCAAAGAGGGATGGGGAAGCTTTCTTT.